Shown below are 5 T cell receptor beta chains from a single sample sequenced in a study of T-cell reconstitution after alpha-beta-depleted transplantation in children. A TCRbeta library incorporating unique molecular identifiers was prepared. TCRdb analysed the PCR reads with MiXCR anew, one entry per CDR3 protein. The sample yields some 440,000 distinct CDR3 sequences, about 17% seen once. The sequenced sample was PBMCs, mostly from graft donor cells, obtained 360 days after TCRalphabeta/CD19-depleted stem cell transplant. These receptors were collected from a boy under three years old who had a stem cell transplant for Wiskott-Aldrich syndrome, so the T cells may come from the graft donor.

The chain employs TRBV13 and TRBJ2-1, with D possibly matching TRBD1 (5 bases). Germline lookup yields CDR1 PRHDT and CDR2 FYEKMQ (reference sequence). With 1 base removed from V and 7 bases from J, the gap between germline ends came to 8 bases. The CDR3 consists of 13 residues. The DNA of the CDR3 is TGTGCCAGCAGCTTAGACTACAGGAATGAGCAGTTCTTC. Encoded protein: CASSLDYRNEQFF. Variable domain in full (rest from reference TRBV13 and TRBJ2-1): AAGVIQSPRHLIKEKRETATLKCYPIPRHDTVYWYQQGPGQDPQFLISFYEKMQSDKGSIPDRFSAQQFSDYHSELNMSSLELGDSALYFCASSLDYRNEQFFGPGTRLTVL.

J is TRBJ1-1 and V is TRBV18; a weak D match, TRBD1 (5 bases). The CDR3 sequence is 13 residues long. From germline, CDR1 is KGHSH and CDR2 LQKENI. The V end lost 7 bases, the J end lost 10 bases, and 19 bases lay between the germline ends. The CDR3 spells CASLSGARGGAFF. The CDR3 DNA reads TGTGCCAGCTTGTCGGGAGCCCGTGGGGGAGCTTTCTTT.

The J gene is TRBJ2-3, the V gene TRBV9; 14 bases align to TRBD2. This CDR3 spans 15 amino acids. The V gene end was trimmed by 3 bases and the J gene end by 5 bases; junction bases not matched to a gene: 2. Germline loops: CDR1 SGDLS, CDR2 YYNGEE. This chain's CDR3 is CASSGTSGRKDTQYF. The CDR3 DNA is TGTGCCAGCAGCGGGACTAGCGGGAGGAAAGATACGCAGTATTTT. Looking up the rest from reference TRBV9 and TRBJ2-3 gives the full variable domain: DSGVTQTPKHLITATGQRVTLRCSPRSGDLSVYWYQQSLDQGLQFLIQYYNGEERAKGNILERFSAQQFPDLHSELNLSSLELGDSALYFCASSGTSGRKDTQYFGPGTRLTVL.

The chain links TRBV28 to TRBJ2-3; possible D gene TRBD1, 6 bases. The germline V gene has CDR1 MDHEN and CDR2 SYDVKM. The CDR3 runs to 14 residues. The V gene lost 6 bases and the J gene lost 2 bases, with 12 bases spanning the gap. The CDR3 nucleotides are TGTGCCAGCAGCGACCGGGACAACACAGATACGCAGTATTTT. This gives the protein CASSDRDNTDTQYF.

In this sample, this clonotype turned up a few times. The rearrangement uses TRBV11-2 and TRBJ1-4; D is possibly TRBD1 (5 bases). V lost 5 bases and J 8 bases, leaving 18 bases between the germline ends. This CDR3 spans 15 amino acids. Germline CDR1 and CDR2: SGHAT and FQNNGV. CDR3 nucleotides: TGTGCCAGCAGCCCCCCCCGACAGTTTAGGGAAAAACTGTTTTTT. Its translation: CASSPPRQFREKLFF.